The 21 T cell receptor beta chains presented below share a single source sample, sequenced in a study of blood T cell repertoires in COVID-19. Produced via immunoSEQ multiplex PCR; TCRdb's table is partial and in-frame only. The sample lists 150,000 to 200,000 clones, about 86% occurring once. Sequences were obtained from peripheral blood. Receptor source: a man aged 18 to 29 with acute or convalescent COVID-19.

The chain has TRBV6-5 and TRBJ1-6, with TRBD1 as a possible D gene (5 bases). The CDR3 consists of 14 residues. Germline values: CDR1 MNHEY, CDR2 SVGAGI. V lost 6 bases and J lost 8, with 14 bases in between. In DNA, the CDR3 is TGTGCCAGCAGGACTGACAGTCAGGATTCACCCCTCCACTTT. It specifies CASRTDSQDSPLHF.

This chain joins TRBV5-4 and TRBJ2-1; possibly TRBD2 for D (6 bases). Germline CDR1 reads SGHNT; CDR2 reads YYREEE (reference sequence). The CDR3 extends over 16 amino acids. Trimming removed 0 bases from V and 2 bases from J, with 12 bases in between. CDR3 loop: CASSLVGGGTYNEQFF. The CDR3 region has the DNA TGTGCCAGCAGCTTGGTGGGTGGGGGGACCTACAATGAGCAGTTCTTC.

CDR3 nucleotides: TGTGCCAGCAGCCAAGGACTAGGGCGGGATACGCAGTATTTT. It translates to CASSQGLGRDTQYF. The J gene is TRBJ2-3, the V gene TRBV4-2; possibly TRBD2 for D (6 bases). This CDR3 contains 14 residues. V lost 1 base, J lost 6 bases, and 11 bases lay in between. Germline CDR1 reads LGHNA; CDR2 reads YNFKEQ.

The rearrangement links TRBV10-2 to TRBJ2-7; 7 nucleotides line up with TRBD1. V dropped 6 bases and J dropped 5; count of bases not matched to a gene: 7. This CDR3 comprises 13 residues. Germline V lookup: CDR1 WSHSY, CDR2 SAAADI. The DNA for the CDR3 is TGCGCCAGCAGCCAGACAGGGTTTCACGAGCAGTACGTC. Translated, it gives CASSQTGFHEQYV.

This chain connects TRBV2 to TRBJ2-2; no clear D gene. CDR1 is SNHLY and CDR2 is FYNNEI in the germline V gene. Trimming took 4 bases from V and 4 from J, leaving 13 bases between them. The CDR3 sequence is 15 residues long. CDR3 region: CASSVLSGITGELFF. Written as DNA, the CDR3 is TGTGCCAGCAGTGTTCTGTCAGGAATCACCGGGGAGCTGTTTTTT.

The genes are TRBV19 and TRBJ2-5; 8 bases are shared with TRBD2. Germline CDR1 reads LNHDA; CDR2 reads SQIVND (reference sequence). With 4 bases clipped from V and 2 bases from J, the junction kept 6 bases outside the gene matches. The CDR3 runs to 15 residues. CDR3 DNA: TGTGCCAGTAGTAGGACCGGGACTAGTCAAGAGACCCAGTACTTC. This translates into CASSRTGTSQETQYF. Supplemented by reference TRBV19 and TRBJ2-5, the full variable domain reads DGGITQSPKYLFRKEGQNVTLSCEQNLNHDAMYWYRQDPGQGLRLIYYSQIVNDFQKGDIAEGYSVSREKKESFPLTVTSAQKNPTAFYLCASSRTGTSQETQYFGPGTRLLVL.

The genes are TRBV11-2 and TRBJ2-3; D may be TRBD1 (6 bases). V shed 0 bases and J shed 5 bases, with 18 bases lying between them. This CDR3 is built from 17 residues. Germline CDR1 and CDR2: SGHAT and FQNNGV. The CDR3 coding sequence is TGTGCCAGCAGCTTAGACGTAGGGATTCAAGGGGGAGATACGCAGTATTTT. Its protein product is CASSLDVGIQGGDTQYF.

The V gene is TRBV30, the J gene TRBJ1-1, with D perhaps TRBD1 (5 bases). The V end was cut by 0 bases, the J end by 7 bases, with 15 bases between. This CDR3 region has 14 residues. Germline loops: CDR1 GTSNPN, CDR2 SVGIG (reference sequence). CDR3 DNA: TGTGCCTGGAGTGTACTCCTGGGGGGGAGTGAAGCTTTCTTT. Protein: CAWSVLLGGSEAFF.

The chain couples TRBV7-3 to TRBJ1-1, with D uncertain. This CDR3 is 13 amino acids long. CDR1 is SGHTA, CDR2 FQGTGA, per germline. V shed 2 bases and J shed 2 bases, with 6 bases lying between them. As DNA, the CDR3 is TGTGCCAGCAGCTTATACTACAACACTGAAGCTTTCTTT. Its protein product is CASSLYYNTEAFF.

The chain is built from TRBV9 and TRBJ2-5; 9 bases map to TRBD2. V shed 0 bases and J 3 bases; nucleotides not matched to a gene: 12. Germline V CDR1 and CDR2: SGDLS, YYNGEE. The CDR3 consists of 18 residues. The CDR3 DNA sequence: TGTGCCAGCAGCGTAGAGTCCGGGACTAGCCTGTTTGAAGAGACCCAGTACTTC. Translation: CASSVESGTSLFEETQYF.

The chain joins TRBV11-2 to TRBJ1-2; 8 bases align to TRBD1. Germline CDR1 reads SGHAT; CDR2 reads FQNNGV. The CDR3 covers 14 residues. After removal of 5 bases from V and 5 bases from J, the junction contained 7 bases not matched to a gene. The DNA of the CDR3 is TGTGCCAGCAGCCCGATCCGGACAGGGTATGGCTACACCTTC. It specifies CASSPIRTGYGYTF.

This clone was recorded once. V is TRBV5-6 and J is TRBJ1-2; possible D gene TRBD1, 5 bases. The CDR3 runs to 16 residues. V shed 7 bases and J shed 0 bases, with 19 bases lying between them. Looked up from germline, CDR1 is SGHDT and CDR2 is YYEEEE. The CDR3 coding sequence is TGTGCCAGCGCCTCGGGGGAAGTCTTTACTAACTATGGCTACACCTTC. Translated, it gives CASASGEVFTNYGYTF.

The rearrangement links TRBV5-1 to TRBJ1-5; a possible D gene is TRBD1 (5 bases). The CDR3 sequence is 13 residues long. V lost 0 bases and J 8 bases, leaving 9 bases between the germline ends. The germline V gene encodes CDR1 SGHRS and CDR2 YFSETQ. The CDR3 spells CASSLGGEEPQHF. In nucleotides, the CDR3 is TGCGCCAGCAGCTTGGGGGGCGAGGAGCCCCAGCATTTT.

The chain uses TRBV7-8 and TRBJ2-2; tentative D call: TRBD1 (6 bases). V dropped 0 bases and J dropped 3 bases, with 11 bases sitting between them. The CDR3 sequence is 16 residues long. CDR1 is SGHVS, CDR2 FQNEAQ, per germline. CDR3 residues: CASSLAFRGDTGELFF. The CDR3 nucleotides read TGTGCCAGCAGCTTAGCGTTCAGGGGAGACACCGGGGAGCTGTTTTTT.

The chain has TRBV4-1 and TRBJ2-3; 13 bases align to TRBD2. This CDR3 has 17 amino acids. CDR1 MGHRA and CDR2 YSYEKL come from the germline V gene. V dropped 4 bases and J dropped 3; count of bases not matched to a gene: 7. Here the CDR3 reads CASSLRTSGSTTDTQYF. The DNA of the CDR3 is TGCGCCAGCAGCCTGAGGACTAGCGGGAGTACGACAGATACGCAGTATTTT.

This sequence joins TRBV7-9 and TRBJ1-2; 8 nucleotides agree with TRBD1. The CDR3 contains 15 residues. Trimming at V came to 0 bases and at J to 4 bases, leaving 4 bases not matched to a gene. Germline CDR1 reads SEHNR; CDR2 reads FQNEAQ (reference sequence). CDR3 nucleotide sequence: TGTGCCAGCAGCTTAGCAGAACAGGGGGTCTATGGCTACACCTTC. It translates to CASSLAEQGVYGYTF.

DNA for the CDR3: TGTGCCAGCAGCCAAGATGGCGGGAAGGCCCGCGAGCAGTACTTC. Its translation is CASSQDGGKAREQYF. V gene TRBV3-1 (or the pseudogene TRBV3-2) combines with J gene TRBJ2-7, with TRBD2 as a possible D gene (6 bases). The germline gives CDR1 LGHDT, CDR2 YNNKEL (reference sequence). The CDR3 is made up of 15 amino acids. V lost 0 bases and J lost 6, with 15 bases in between.

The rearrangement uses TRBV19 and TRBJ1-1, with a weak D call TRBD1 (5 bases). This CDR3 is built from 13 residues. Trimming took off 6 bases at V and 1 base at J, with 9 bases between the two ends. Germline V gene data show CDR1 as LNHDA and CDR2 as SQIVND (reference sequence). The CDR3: CASRRTGNTEAFF. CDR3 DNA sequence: TGTGCCAGTAGAAGAACAGGGAACACTGAAGCTTTCTTT.

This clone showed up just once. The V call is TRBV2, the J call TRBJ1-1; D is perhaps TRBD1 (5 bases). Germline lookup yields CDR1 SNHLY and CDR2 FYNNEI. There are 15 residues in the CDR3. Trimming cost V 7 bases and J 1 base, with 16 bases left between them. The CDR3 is CASMEADGANTEAFF. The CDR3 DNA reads TGTGCCAGCATGGAAGCTGATGGGGCGAACACTGAAGCTTTCTTT. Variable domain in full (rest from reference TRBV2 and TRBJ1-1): EPEVTQTPSHQVTQMGQEVILRCVPISNHLYFYWYRQILGQKVEFLVSFYNNEISEKSEIFDDQFSVERPDGSNFTLKIRSTKLEDSAMYFCASMEADGANTEAFFGQGTRLTVV.

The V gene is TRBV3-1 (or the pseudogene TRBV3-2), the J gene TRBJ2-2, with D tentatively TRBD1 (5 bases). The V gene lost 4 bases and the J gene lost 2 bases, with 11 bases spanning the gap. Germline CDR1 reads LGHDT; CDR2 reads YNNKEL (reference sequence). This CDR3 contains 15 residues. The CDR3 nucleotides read TGTGCCAGCAGCCGCCAGACAGCTAACACCGGGGAGCTGTTTTTT. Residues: CASSRQTANTGELFF.

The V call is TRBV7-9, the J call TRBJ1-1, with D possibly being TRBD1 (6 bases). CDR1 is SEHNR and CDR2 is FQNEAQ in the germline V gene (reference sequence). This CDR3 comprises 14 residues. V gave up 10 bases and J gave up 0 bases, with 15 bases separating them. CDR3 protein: CATQVRGMNTEAFF. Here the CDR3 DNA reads TGTGCCACCCAGGTCAGGGGAATGAACACTGAAGCTTTCTTT.